This TCR beta chain came from a study of response to subunit inactivated influenza vaccine. There are 16 residues in the CDR3. The germline gives CDR1 SGHVS, CDR2 FQNEAQ. The ends were cut back, 1 base at V and 5 bases at J, with 14 bases in the middle. This clonotype was found a few times. The antigen is unknown. TCRdb reprocessed the RT-PCR reads with MiXCR, giving one entry per CDR3 protein. The sample shows about 620,000 distinct CDR3 sequences, 10% to 12% of them seen only once. Regarding the study as a whole: That few new T cells are recruited by each seasonal influenza vaccination was the authors' suggestion.

These data were also reused for a study on T cells expressing NK-cell markers. Turning to that study: With UMIs, 5'RACE template switching was used to make TCR beta cDNA.

This TCR was sampled from a man aged 45 to 65 who received an inactivated influenza vaccine. The rearrangement links TRBV7-8 to TRBJ1-4; no reliable D call. The sequencing used PBMCs from blood, collected on the day of vaccination. In nucleotides, the CDR3 is TGTGCCAGCAGCTTAGGGAACAGAAATCTAAATGAAAAACTGTTTTTT. The encoded protein is CASSLGNRNLNEKLFF.